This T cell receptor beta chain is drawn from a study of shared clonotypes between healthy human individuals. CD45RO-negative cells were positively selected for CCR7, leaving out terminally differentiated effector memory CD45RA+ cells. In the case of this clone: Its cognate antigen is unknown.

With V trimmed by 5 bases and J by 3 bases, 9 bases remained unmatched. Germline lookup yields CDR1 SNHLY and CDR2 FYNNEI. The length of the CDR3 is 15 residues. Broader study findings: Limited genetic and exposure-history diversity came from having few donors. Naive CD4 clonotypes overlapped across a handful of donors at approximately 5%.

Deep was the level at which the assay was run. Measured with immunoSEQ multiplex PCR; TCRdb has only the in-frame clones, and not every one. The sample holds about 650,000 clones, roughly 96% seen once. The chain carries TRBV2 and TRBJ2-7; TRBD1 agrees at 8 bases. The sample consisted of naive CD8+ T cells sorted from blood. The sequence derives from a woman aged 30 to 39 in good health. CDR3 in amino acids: CASSSPGTGFYEQYF. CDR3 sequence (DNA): TGTGCCAGCAGTTCACCCGGGACAGGTTTCTACGAGCAGTACTTC. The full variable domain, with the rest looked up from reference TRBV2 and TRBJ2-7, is EPEVTQTPSHQVTQMGQEVILRCVPISNHLYFYWYRQILGQKVEFLVSFYNNEISEKSEIFDDQFSVERPDGSNFTLKIRSTKLEDSAMYFCASSSPGTGFYEQYFGPGTRLTVT.